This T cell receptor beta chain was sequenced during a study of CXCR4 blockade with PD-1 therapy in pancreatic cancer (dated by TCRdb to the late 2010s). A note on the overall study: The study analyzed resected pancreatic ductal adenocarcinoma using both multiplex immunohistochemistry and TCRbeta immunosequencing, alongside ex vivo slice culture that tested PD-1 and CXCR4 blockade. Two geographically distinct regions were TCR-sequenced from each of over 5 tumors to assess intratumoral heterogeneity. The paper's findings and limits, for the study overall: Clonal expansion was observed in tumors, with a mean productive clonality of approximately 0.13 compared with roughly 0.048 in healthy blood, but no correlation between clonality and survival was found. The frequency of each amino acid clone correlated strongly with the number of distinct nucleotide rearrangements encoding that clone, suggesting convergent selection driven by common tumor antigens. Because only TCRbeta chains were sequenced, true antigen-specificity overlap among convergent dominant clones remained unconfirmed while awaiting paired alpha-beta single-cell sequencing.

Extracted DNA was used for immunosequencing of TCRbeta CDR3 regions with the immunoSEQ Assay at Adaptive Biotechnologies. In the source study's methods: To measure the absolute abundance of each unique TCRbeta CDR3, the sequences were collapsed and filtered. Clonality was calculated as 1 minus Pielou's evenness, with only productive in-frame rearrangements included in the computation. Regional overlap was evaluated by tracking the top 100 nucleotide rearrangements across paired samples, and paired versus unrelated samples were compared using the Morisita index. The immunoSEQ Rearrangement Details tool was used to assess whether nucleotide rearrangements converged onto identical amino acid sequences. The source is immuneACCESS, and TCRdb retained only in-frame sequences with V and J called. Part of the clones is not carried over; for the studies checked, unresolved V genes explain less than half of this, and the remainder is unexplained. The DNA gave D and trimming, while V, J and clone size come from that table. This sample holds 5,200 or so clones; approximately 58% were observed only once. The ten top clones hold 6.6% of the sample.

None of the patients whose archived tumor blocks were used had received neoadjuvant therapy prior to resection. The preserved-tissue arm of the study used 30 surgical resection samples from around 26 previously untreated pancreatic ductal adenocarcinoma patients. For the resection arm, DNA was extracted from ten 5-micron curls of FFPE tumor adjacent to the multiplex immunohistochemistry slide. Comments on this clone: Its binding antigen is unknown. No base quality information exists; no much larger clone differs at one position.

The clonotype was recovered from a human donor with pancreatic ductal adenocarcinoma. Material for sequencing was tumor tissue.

The encoded CDR3 is CASGLGGHGYGYTF. The DNA is as follows: TGTGCTAGTGGTTTGGGGGGACATGGGTATGGCTACACCTTC. The rearrangement combines TRBV12-5 with TRBJ1-2, with a weak D call of TRBD1 (6 bases match). A distance of 11 bases separates the germline ends of V and J, which lose 1 base and 5 bases respectively. The CDR3 starts with the cysteine, ends with the phenylalanine, and has 14 residues. The CDR3 DNA has 42 bases and is translated from base 1. The germline V gene gives CDR1 as LGHNT and CDR2 as FRNRAP.